A single sample is the source of the 10 T cell receptor beta chains below, sequenced in a study of T cells in localized non-small cell lung cancer. TCRdb's table, derived via immunoSEQ multiplex PCR, lists solely in-frame clones and lacks some. Of 15,000 to 25,000 clones listed, about 89% are singletons. The starting material was peripheral blood, obtained before any cancer treatment. Source of these receptors: a male donor aged 60 or older with stage I squamous cell lung carcinoma.

The chain couples TRBV19 to TRBJ2-5, with D possibly being TRBD1 or TRBD2 (5 bases each). In germline, CDR1 is LNHDA, CDR2 SQIVND (reference sequence). This CDR3 region has 18 residues. V was trimmed by 0 bases and J by 1 base, leaving 18 bases between them. CDR3 DNA: TGTGCCAGTAGTATAGATGGGGGAGAGGGCATTGGCCAAGAGACCCAGTACTTC. Translating gives CASSIDGGEGIGQETQYF.

The chain carries TRBV6-1 and TRBJ2-1; 9 bases are shared with TRBD2. CDR3 length: 17 residues. CDR1 and CDR2 from the germline V gene are MNHNS and SASEGT. V gave up 4 bases and J gave up 4 bases; unmatched junction bases: 11. The CDR3 loop reads CASSARPGAGGYNEQFF. The CDR3 DNA reads as TGTGCCAGCAGTGCCCGGCCTGGGGCGGGAGGGTACAATGAGCAGTTCTTC.

V is TRBV28 and J is TRBJ1-3; 8 bases map to TRBD1. Germline values: CDR1 MDHEN, CDR2 SYDVKM. The trim removed 3 bases at V and 4 bases at J, leaving 2 bases unmatched. The CDR3 has 14 residues. CDR3 sequence (DNA): TGTGCCAGCAGTTTGTGGACAGGGGGAAACACCATATATTTT. Its translation is CASSLWTGGNTIYF.

V gene TRBV5-6 combines with J gene TRBJ1-4; 12 bases match TRBD1. The CDR3 loop spans 15 amino acids. The V and J ends lost 5 bases and 7 bases, in that order; junction bases with no gene match: 6. The V gene's germline CDR1 is SGHDT and CDR2 YYEEEE. CDR3 loop: CASSRDRGQVEKLFF. The CDR3 nucleotides are TGTGCCAGCAGTCGGGACAGGGGGCAGGTTGAAAAACTGTTTTTT.

J is TRBJ1-2 and V is TRBV28; 7 bases agree with TRBD1. J lost 2 bases, V lost 3 bases, and 9 bases had no gene match. The CDR3 spans 16 residues. Germline CDR1 MDHEN, CDR2 SYDVKM. The CDR3 DNA follows: TGTGCCAGCAGTTTTTTGGGCCAGGGGGTGAACTATGGCTACACCTTC. Its translation is CASSFLGQGVNYGYTF.

The V call is TRBV7-9, the J call TRBJ2-1; D possibly corresponds to TRBD2 (6 bases). The CDR3 covers 14 residues. Trimming shortened V by 1 base and J by 5 bases, and 9 bases separated the two germline ends. Germline-derived CDR1 and CDR2 are SEHNR and FQNEAQ (reference sequence). The CDR3 spells CASSLEWGDNEQFF. The CDR3 DNA is TGTGCCAGCAGCTTAGAGTGGGGGGACAATGAGCAGTTCTTC.

The chain employs TRBV9 and TRBJ2-5; tentatively, D is TRBD2 (5 bases). This CDR3 has 14 amino acids. The ends were cut back, 3 bases at V and 0 bases at J, with 9 bases in the middle. Looked up from germline, CDR1 is SGDLS and CDR2 is YYNGEE. In nucleotides, the CDR3 is TGTGCCAGCAGCGCGAGCGGAAACCAAGAGACCCAGTACTTC. Translating gives CASSASGNQETQYF.

This sequence joins TRBV6-6 and TRBJ2-1, with 10 bases matching TRBD2. Germline CDR1 MNHNY, CDR2 SVGAGI (reference sequence). V shed 0 bases, J shed 9 bases, and the junction held 5 bases outside the gene matches. The CDR3 has 15 amino acids. The CDR3 DNA follows: TGTGCCAGCAGTTACTCAGCTAGCGGGAGAATTGAGCAGTTCTTC. It specifies CASSYSASGRIEQFF.

V gene TRBV30 combines with J gene TRBJ1-3; D is possibly TRBD1 (6 bases). V shed 2 bases and J shed 1 base, with 6 bases lying between them. Germline V gene data show CDR1 as GTSNPN and CDR2 as SVGIG (reference sequence). The CDR3 is 13 amino acids. CDR3 DNA: TGTGCCTGGAGTAGGGGGTCTGGAAACACCATATATTTT. It encodes CAWSRGSGNTIYF.

This chain joins TRBV28 and TRBJ2-2; D uncertain. This CDR3 spans 13 amino acids. CDR1 and CDR2 (germline): MDHEN, SYDVKM. V gave up 6 bases and J gave up 1 base, with 6 bases separating them. CDR3 residues: CASSDLNTGELFF. As DNA, the CDR3 is TGTGCCAGCAGCGACTTGAACACCGGGGAGCTGTTTTTT.